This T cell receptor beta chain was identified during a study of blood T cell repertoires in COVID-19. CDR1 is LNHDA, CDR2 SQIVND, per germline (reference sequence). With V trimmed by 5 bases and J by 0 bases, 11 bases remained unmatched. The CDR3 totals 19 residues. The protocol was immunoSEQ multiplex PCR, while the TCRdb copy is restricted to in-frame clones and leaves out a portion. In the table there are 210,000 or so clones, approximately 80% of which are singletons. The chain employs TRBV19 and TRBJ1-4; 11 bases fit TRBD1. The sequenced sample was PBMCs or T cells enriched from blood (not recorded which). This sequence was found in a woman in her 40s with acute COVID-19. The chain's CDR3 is CASSVGWDRGKATNEKLFF. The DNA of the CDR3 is TGTGCCAGTAGTGTCGGATGGGACAGGGGGAAGGCAACTAATGAAAAACTGTTTTTT.